The 22 T cell receptor beta chains below all came from one sample that was sequenced in a study of blood T cell repertoires in COVID-19. Assay used: immunoSEQ multiplex PCR; TCRdb lists only in-frame clones, some missing. The data show roughly 190,000 clones, 86% seen once. The sequenced sample consisted of peripheral blood. The source of these receptors is a man aged 65-85 years with acute or convalescent COVID-19.

V usage is TRBV5-4 and J usage is TRBJ1-6; possible D gene TRBD1, 5 bases. The CDR3 length is 13 residues. CDR1 SGHNT and CDR2 YYREEE come from the germline V gene (reference sequence). Trimming took 0 bases from V and 11 from J, leaving 9 bases between them. CDR3 sequence reads: CASSLEQGPPLHF. CDR3 nucleotides: TGTGCCAGCAGCTTGGAGCAGGGCCCACCCCTCCACTTT. The full variable domain, in which reference TRBV5-4 and TRBJ1-6 provide the parts outside the CDR3, is ETGVTQSPTHLIKTRGQQVTLRCSSQSGHNTVSWYQQALGQGPQFIFQYYREEENGRGNFPPRFSGLQFPNYSSELNVNALELDDSALYLCASSLEQGPPLHFGNGTRLTVT.

This clone appeared a few times. The CDR3 sequence is CASSERGADTQYF. Written as DNA, the CDR3 is TGTGCCAGCAGTGAACGGGGGGCAGATACGCAGTATTTT. The chain recombines TRBV6-1 with TRBJ2-3, with 7 bases lining up with TRBD2. V shed 2 bases and J 4 bases; nucleotides not matched to a gene: 0. The CDR3 contains 13 residues. CDR1 and CDR2 from the germline V gene are MNHNS and SASEGT.

The chain recombines TRBV4-2 with TRBJ2-1, with D uncertain. The CDR3 runs 12 residues. Trimming took 1 base from V and 8 from J, leaving 6 bases between them. CDR1 and CDR2 (germline): LGHNA, YNFKEQ. DNA for the CDR3: TGTGCCAGCAGCCAAGTTTCGTATGAGCAGTTCTTC. Its protein is CASSQVSYEQFF.

The rearrangement uses TRBV9 and TRBJ2-7, with 9 bases lining up with TRBD2. V shed 1 base, J shed 7 bases, and the junction held 9 bases outside the gene matches. Germline values: CDR1 SGDLS, CDR2 YYNGEE. The CDR3 is 15 amino acids. The CDR3: CASSVSIAGDEEQYF. The CDR3 bases are TGTGCCAGCAGCGTATCTATAGCGGGAGATGAAGAGCAGTACTTC.

The V gene is TRBV15, the J gene TRBJ1-1, with 8 bases matching TRBD1. Per germline, CDR1 LNHNV and CDR2 YYDKDF (reference sequence). V dropped 5 bases and J dropped 4; count of bases not matched to a gene: 6. The CDR3 contains 14 residues. CDR3 region: CATSGGQGGTEAFF. The DNA for the CDR3 is TGTGCCACCAGCGGAGGACAGGGAGGCACTGAAGCTTTCTTT.

The V call is TRBV5-1, the J call TRBJ2-3; 9 nucleotides align to TRBD1. V lost 4 bases and J lost 3; bases outside the gene matches: 3. Germline V gene lookup returns CDR1 SGHRS and CDR2 YFSETQ. The CDR3 consists of 14 residues. The CDR3 protein is CASSPGQGTDTQYF. The CDR3 DNA reads TGCGCCAGCAGCCCAGGACAGGGGACAGATACGCAGTATTTT.

This chain joins TRBV27 and TRBJ2-1, with no clear D. Germline CDR1 MNHEY, CDR2 SMNVEV (reference sequence). Deletions cut 5 bases from V and 2 bases from J, with 16 bases between. The CDR3 has 16 amino acids. The CDR3 is CASSPLLRRTYNEQFF. The CDR3 nucleotides read TGTGCCAGCAGTCCCCTCCTGCGGCGGACCTACAATGAGCAGTTCTTC.

The CDR3 nucleotides read TGTGCCTGGAGCACAGGGGGCAGGAACACCGGGGAGCTGTTTTTT. Translated, it gives CAWSTGGRNTGELFF. This rearrangement joins TRBV30 to TRBJ2-2; 9 positions match TRBD1. The J segment lost 1 base and the V segment lost 3 bases, leaving 3 bases of the junction unmatched. Germline assignment: CDR1 GTSNPN and CDR2 SVGIG (reference sequence). This CDR3 has 15 residues.

The chain couples TRBV11-1 to TRBJ1-6, with TRBD1 matching 7 bases. V lost 4 bases, J lost 8 bases, and 5 bases stayed unmatched. The germline V gene encodes CDR1 SGHAT and CDR2 FQDESV (reference sequence). The CDR3 sequence is 14 residues long. The CDR3 is CASSSTGYYSPLHF. The CDR3 DNA follows: TGTGCCAGCAGCTCGACAGGGTACTATTCACCCCTCCACTTT.

The V gene is TRBV6-5, the J gene TRBJ1-4; D uncertain. The DNA end lines up better with TRBJ2-2; the J call may be wrong. Germline V lookup: CDR1 MNHEY, CDR2 SVGAGI. This CDR3 spans 11 amino acids. CDR3 in amino acids: CASSPDRELFF. In DNA form, the CDR3 reads TGTGCCAGCAGTCCTGACAGGGAGCTGTTTTTT.

The V and J genes are TRBV7-9 and TRBJ2-7; 7 nucleotides match TRBD2. The CDR3 spans 16 residues. Germline V gene lookup returns CDR1 SEHNR and CDR2 FQNEAQ (reference sequence). V lost 3 bases and J lost 4; bases outside the gene matches: 12. Here the CDR3 DNA reads TGTGCCAGCAGCTTTCTTAGCGGGCGAAGGATTTACGAGCAGTACTTC. As protein: CASSFLSGRRIYEQYF.

The genes are TRBV24-1 and TRBJ2-3; 7 bases match TRBD2. CDR1 is KGHDR and CDR2 is SFDVKD in the germline V gene. The CDR3 is 14 amino acids. Losses at the gene ends were 6 bases for V and 5 bases for J; bases not matched to a gene: 7. CDR3 region: CATSLGGGRDTQYF. CDR3 DNA sequence: TGTGCCACCAGTCTCGGCGGGGGAAGAGATACGCAGTATTTT.

Concerning this clone: The junction does not match germline at one end; this may be a read error. The V gene is TRBV3-1 (or the pseudogene TRBV3-2), the J gene TRBJ2-3; no clear D. There are 13 residues in the CDR3. In germline, CDR1 is LGHDT, CDR2 YNNKEL (reference sequence). The CDR3 here is CAGSSRSPDTQYF. The CDR3 nucleotides read TGTGCCGGCAGCTCGCGGAGTCCAGATACGCAGTATTTT.

The CDR3 sequence: CATTGTGYTEAFF. CDR3 in DNA: TGTGCCACCACCGGGACAGGGTACACTGAAGCTTTCTTT. The rearrangement uses TRBV19 and TRBJ1-1; 9 bases align to TRBD1. V shed 10 bases, J shed 3 bases, and the junction held 6 bases outside the gene matches. Germline loops: CDR1 LNHDA, CDR2 SQIVND (reference sequence). The CDR3 runs to 13 residues.

The CDR3 DNA sequence: TGCAGCGTTGACGGGACAGGGCCATACGAGCAGTACTTC. It yields the protein CSVDGTGPYEQYF. V and J are TRBV29-1 and TRBJ2-7, with 9 positions matching TRBD1. The CDR3 is 13 residues long. CDR1 and CDR2 (germline): SQVTM, ANQGSEA. With 3 bases clipped from V and 4 bases from J, the junction kept 4 bases outside the gene matches.

The chain joins TRBV19 to TRBJ2-7; 11 positions match TRBD2. Germline assignment: CDR1 LNHDA and CDR2 SQIVND (reference sequence). The CDR3 spans 15 residues. V trimming: 5 bases; J trimming: 2 bases; junction bases outside the gene matches: 5. Written as DNA, the CDR3 is TGTGCCAGTAGTCGTCTAGCGGGGGGTACCTACGAGCAGTACTTC. Translated: CASSRLAGGTYEQYF.

The chain links TRBV5-1 to TRBJ2-1, with 12 bases matching TRBD2. The CDR3 contains 14 residues. Germline V gene data show CDR1 as SGHRS and CDR2 as YFSETQ. V lost 4 bases to trimming and J lost 9 bases; unmatched junction nucleotides: 5. The CDR3 protein is CASSGGGLAGEQFF. The CDR3 DNA is TGCGCCAGCAGCGGGGGGGGACTAGCGGGTGAGCAGTTCTTC.

V is TRBV11-2 and J is TRBJ2-3; perhaps TRBD1 as D (6 bases). CDR1 and CDR2 (germline): SGHAT, FQNNGV. This CDR3 comprises 15 residues. V lost 5 bases to trimming and J lost 2 bases, with 14 bases between them. The CDR3 spells CASSLDREHTDTQYF. In DNA form, the CDR3 reads TGTGCCAGCAGCCTGGACAGAGAACACACAGATACGCAGTATTTT.

This clone came up a few times. CDR3 sequence: CASRQISNQPQHF. DNA of the CDR3: TGTGCCAGCAGACAGATTAGCAATCAGCCCCAGCATTTT. The V call is TRBV2, the J call TRBJ1-5; no reliable D call. In germline, CDR1 is SNHLY, CDR2 FYNNEI. Deletions cut 6 bases from V and 0 bases from J, with 6 bases between. This CDR3 spans 13 amino acids.

The chain joins TRBV27 to TRBJ1-2; D not certain. The CDR3 runs to 13 residues. CDR1 is MNHEY and CDR2 is SMNVEV in the germline V gene (reference sequence). Deletions cut 2 bases from V and 1 base from J, with 5 bases between. The CDR3 spells CASSLNRNYGYTF. DNA for the CDR3: TGTGCCAGCAGTTTAAATCGTAACTATGGCTACACCTTC.

The chain uses TRBV6-5 and TRBJ2-7; D possibly corresponds to TRBD1 (5 bases). From germline, CDR1 is MNHEY and CDR2 SVGAGI. The V gene lost 7 bases and the J gene lost 11 bases, with 18 bases spanning the gap. CDR3 length: 12 residues. CDR3 protein: CASTVNGAAEYF. The CDR3 DNA reads as TGTGCCAGCACCGTAAATGGGGCGGCCGAGTACTTC.

The chain recombines TRBV19 with TRBJ2-1; no firm D call. Germline V CDR1 and CDR2: LNHDA, SQIVND (reference sequence). The CDR3 spans 12 residues. Trimming left V 7 bases short and J 4 bases short, with 8 bases between. The CDR3 DNA reads as TGTGCCAGTAACGTCGGGTACAATGAGCAGTTCTTC. Translating it yields CASNVGYNEQFF.